The 15 T cell receptor delta chains below come from one sample, sequenced in a study of gamma-delta chains in newborns, infants, children. TCRdb re-processed the reads via CATT. The sample has approximately 12,000 delta-chain clones, about 8.6% seen once. The sequencing input was blood. All receptors come from a child who was a newborn, infant or young child, either healthy, febrile or measles-vaccinated (not recorded which).

This clone was seen a handful of times. The chain uses TRDV2 and TRDJ3; 8 nucleotides align to TRDD3. Germline V gene sequence: CDR1 GEAIGNYY, CDR2 EKD. Losses at the gene ends were 3 bases for V and 0 bases for J; bases not matched to a gene: 9. The CDR3 loop spans 19 amino acids. The CDR3 coding sequence is TGTGCCTGTGACTTTACTGGGGGCCAGAGCTCCTGGGACACCCGACAGATGTTTTTC. It specifies CACDFTGGQSSWDTRQMFF.

This clone has more than one count but fewer than ten. The chain uses TRDV2 and TRDJ1; 8 nucleotides match TRDD3. The CDR3 spans 18 residues. The germline V gene encodes CDR1 GEAIGNYY and CDR2 EKD. J gave up 0 bases and V 6 bases, and 17 bases lay outside the gene matches. CDR3 bases: TGTGCCTGTCACCTACTGGGGGCCCTCGGGGTGGACACCGATAAACTCATCTTT. Translating it yields CACHLLGALGVDTDKLIF.

This clone has a handful of counts. A read error may be the cause here, since a much bigger clone is one base away. The chain is built from TRDV2 and TRDJ3, with 11 bases lining up with TRDD3. In germline, CDR1 is GEAIGNYY, CDR2 EKD. The length of the CDR3 is 19 residues. The CDR3 loop reads CACHTVLGDSSWDTRQMFF. Here the CDR3 DNA reads TGTGCCTGTCACACCGTACTGGGGGATAGCTCCTGGGACACCCGACAGATGTTTTTC.

With respect to this clone: This sample also contains other DNA sequences that code for the same CDR3. This chain uses TRDV2 with TRDJ1; tentatively, D is TRDD3 (5 bases). This CDR3 comprises 18 residues. Trimming took 0 bases from V and 2 from J, leaving 21 bases between them. Germline V CDR1 and CDR2: GEAIGNYY, EKD. CDR3 sequence reads: CACDTMDKVGHYTDKLIF. The CDR3 DNA is TGTGCCTGTGACACCATGGATAAAGTGGGGCATTATACCGATAAACTCATCTTT.

This clone was counted a few times. Other DNA sequences from this sample encode an identical CDR3 as well. The V and J genes are TRDV2 and TRDJ1; TRDD3 matches at 13 bases. CDR1 GEAIGNYY and CDR2 EKD come from the germline V gene. The CDR3 covers 15 residues. V lost 3 bases, J lost 5 bases, and 5 bases stayed unmatched. The CDR3 loop is CACDLLLGDTDKLIF. CDR3 DNA sequence: TGTGCCTGTGACCTCTTACTGGGGGATACGGATAAACTCATCTTT.

This clone was recorded a few times. The genes are TRDV2 and TRDJ2; D possibly corresponds to TRDD3 (7 bases). The length of the CDR3 is 16 residues. Trimming removed 3 bases at V and 9 bases at J, with 22 bases between. CDR1 is GEAIGNYY and CDR2 is EKD in the germline V gene. The CDR3 DNA follows: TGTGCCTGTGACCCAATAGTACTGGGGACAGCGTCACAACTCTTCTTT. Protein: CACDPIVLGTASQLFF.

The rearrangement links TRDV2 to TRDJ1; unclear D gene. CDR1 GEAIGNYY and CDR2 EKD come from the germline V gene. Trimming removed 1 base from V and 2 bases from J, with 16 bases in between. The CDR3 extends over 16 amino acids. The CDR3 coding sequence is TGTGCCTGTGACACGTTACTGCCGGCCCCAACCGATAAACTCATCTTT. Its translation is CACDTLLPAPTDKLIF.

By proportion, this clone is medium-sized. This rearrangement joins TRDV2 to TRDJ1, with 10 positions matching TRDD3. Germline loops: CDR1 GEAIGNYY, CDR2 EKD. With 4 bases clipped from V and 0 bases from J, the junction kept 19 bases outside the gene matches. The CDR3 totals 20 residues. CDR3 residues: CACDQILGDRRIGYTDKLIF. DNA for the CDR3: TGTGCCTGTGATCAAATTCTGGGGGATAGGAGGATCGGATACACCGATAAACTCATCTTT.

A few counts support this clone. V and J are TRDV2 and TRDJ1, with 11 positions matching TRDD3. The V and J ends lost 3 bases and 7 bases, in that order; junction bases with no gene match: 6. CDR1 and CDR2 (germline): GEAIGNYY, EKD. The CDR3 length is 14 residues. The CDR3 loop is CACDVLGDKGKLIF. The CDR3 DNA follows: TGTGCCTGTGACGTACTGGGGGATAAAGGTAAACTCATCTTT.

This chain links TRDV2 with TRDJ1; TRDD3 matches at 11 bases. V shed 3 bases, J shed 0 bases, and the junction held 11 bases outside the gene matches. Germline loops: CDR1 GEAIGNYY, CDR2 EKD. CDR3 length: 18 amino acids. CDR3 nucleotide sequence: TGTGCCTGTGACTCGTCGAAGTGGGGGATACGCGACACCGATAAACTCATCTTT. As protein: CACDSSKWGIRDTDKLIF.

This clone has only one observation. With a much larger clone just one base away, this may be a read error. TRDV2 is the V gene, and the J gene was not called; the D call of TRDD3 is as the table states it, not checked on the DNA. There are 16 residues in the CDR3. CDR1 is GEAIGNYY, CDR2 EKD, per germline. The CDR3, as DNA: TGTGCCTGTGACAACGTGGGGATACGGGACACCGATAAGCTCATCTTT. It specifies CACDNVGIRDTDKLIF.

This clone was observed once. This chain connects TRDV2 to TRDJ1; TRDD3 matches 8 bases. In the absence of a J gene in TCRdb, the DNA was matched to germline to assign it here. The CDR3 spans 15 residues. Germline V gene lookup returns CDR1 GEAIGNYY and CDR2 EKD. The V and J ends lost 5 bases and 4 bases, in that order; junction bases with no gene match: 11. CDR3 nucleotide sequence: TGTGCCTGTGTCTCACTGGGGGGATCACTCGATAAACTCATCTTT. This gives the protein CACVSLGGSLDKLIF.

About this clone: A much larger clone is a single base away; this may be a read error. This sample includes further DNA sequences coding for the same CDR3. The V call is TRDV2, the J call TRDJ1; 10 bases map to TRDD3. With V trimmed by 3 bases and J by 0 bases, 3 bases remained unmatched. The CDR3 consists of 15 residues. The germline V gene encodes CDR1 GEAIGNYY and CDR2 EKD. CDR3 region: CACDPLGDHTDKLIF. The CDR3, as DNA: TGTGCCTGTGACCCACTGGGGGATCACACCGATAAACTCATCTTT.

A few counts support this clone. V gene TRDV2 combines with J gene TRDJ1; 7 bases are a match to TRDD3. After removal of 3 bases from V and 4 bases from J, the junction contained 10 bases not matched to a gene. This CDR3 contains 15 residues. Per the germline V gene, CDR1 is GEAIGNYY and CDR2 is EKD. Here the CDR3 reads CACDHLDTHDDKLIF. The DNA for the CDR3 is TGTGCCTGTGACCACTTGGATACGCACGACGATAAACTCATCTTT.

Judged by abundance, this clone is medium-sized (0.01 to 0.1%). The J gene is TRDJ1, the V gene TRDV2, with D perhaps TRDD3 (6 bases). Per germline, CDR1 GEAIGNYY and CDR2 EKD. Trimming took 2 bases from V and 0 from J, leaving 12 bases between them. This CDR3 spans 15 amino acids. The DNA for the CDR3 is TGTGCCTGTGACAGTCTGGGATATCACACCGATAAACTCATCTTT. This translates into CACDSLGYHTDKLIF.